This T cell receptor (beta chain) was observed in a study of CD8 T cells in ankylosing spondylitis. Points from the study as a whole: Disease-linked clones displayed a CD8+ phenotype and appeared relatively rarely in peripheral blood. Clones linked to disease were reported to show significant enrichment in matched ankylosing spondylitis synovial fluid. In reactive arthritis synovial fluid and blood, some motif variants had been reported before. Within ankylosing spondylitis blood, a TCR beta motif made up of several highly homologous variants appeared to be characteristic.

Comment on this clonotype: What it binds is unknown.

The authors made TCR beta libraries by quantitative 5'-RACE with molecular barcodes. TCRdb recomputed calls from the 5' RACE reads with MiXCR, one row per CDR3 protein. The sample includes over 200,000 distinct CDR3 sequences, around 20% of them seen just once. This CDR3 comprises 18 residues. Germline CDR1 reads MGHRA; CDR2 reads YSYEKL. V was pared by 0 bases and J by 4 bases, with 13 bases of the junction left unmatched. Input material: blood, either unsorted or a sorted T cell fraction (not recorded which). The origin of this receptor is a male donor with ankylosing spondylitis. This chain connects TRBV4-1 to TRBJ2-3; 7 bases are shared with TRBD2. The CDR3 DNA sequence: TGCGCCAGCAGCCAAGATAGGGACGGAAGCGGGATGGCAGATACGCAGTATTTT. This encodes CASSQDRDGSGMADTQYF.